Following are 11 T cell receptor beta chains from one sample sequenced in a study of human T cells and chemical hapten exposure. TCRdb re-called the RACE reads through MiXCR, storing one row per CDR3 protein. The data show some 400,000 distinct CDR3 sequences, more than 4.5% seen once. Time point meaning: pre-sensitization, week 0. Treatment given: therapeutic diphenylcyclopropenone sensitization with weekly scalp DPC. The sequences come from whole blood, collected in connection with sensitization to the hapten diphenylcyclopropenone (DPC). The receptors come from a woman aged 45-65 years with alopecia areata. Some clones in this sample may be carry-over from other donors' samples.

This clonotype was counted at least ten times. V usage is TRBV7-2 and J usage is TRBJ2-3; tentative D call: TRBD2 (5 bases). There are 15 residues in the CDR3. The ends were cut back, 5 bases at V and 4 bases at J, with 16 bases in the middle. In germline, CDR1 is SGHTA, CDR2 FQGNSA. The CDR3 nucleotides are TGTGCCAGCAGCAAAGAGGCACAGCGGCCAGATACGCAGTATTTT. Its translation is CASSKEAQRPDTQYF.

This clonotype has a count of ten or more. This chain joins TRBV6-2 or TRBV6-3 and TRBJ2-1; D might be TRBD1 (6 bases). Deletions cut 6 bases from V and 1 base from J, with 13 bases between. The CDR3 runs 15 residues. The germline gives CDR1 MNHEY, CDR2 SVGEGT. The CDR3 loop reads CASSSGQSSYNEQFF. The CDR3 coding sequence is TGTGCCAGCAGCTCTGGACAGTCTTCCTACAATGAGCAGTTCTTC.

The CDR3 loop is CSVLGRDRVANTEAFF. The CDR3 nucleotides read TGCAGCGTTTTAGGTCGGGACAGGGTTGCGAACACTGAAGCTTTCTTT. The chain links TRBV29-1 to TRBJ1-1; 9 bases fit TRBD1. V was clipped by 5 bases and J by 1 base; unmatched bases: 11. The CDR3 is 16 residues long. Germline V lookup: CDR1 SQVTM, CDR2 ANQGSEA.

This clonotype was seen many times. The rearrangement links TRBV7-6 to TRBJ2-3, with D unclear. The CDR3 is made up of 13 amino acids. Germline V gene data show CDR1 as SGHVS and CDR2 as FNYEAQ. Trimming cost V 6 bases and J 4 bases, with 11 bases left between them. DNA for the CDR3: TGTGCCAGCAGTAAAAGACCGGCAGATACGCAGTATTTT. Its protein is CASSKRPADTQYF. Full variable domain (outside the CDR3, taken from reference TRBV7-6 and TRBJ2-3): GAGVSQSPRYKVTKRGQDVALRCDPISGHVSLYWYRQALGQGPEFLTYFNYEAQQDKSGLPNDRFSAERPEGSISTLTIQRTEQRDSAMYRCASSKRPADTQYFGPGTRLTVL.

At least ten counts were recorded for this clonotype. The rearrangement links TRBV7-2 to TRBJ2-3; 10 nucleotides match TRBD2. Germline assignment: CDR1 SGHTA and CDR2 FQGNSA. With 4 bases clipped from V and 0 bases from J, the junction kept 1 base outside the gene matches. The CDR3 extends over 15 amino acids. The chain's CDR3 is CASSSSGRSTDTQYF. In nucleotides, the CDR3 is TGTGCCAGCAGCTCTAGCGGGAGAAGCACAGATACGCAGTATTTT.

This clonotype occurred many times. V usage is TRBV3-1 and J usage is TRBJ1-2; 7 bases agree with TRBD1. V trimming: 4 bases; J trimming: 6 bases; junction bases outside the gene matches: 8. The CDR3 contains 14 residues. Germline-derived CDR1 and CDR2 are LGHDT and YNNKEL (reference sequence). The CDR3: CASSLDRLTDGYTF. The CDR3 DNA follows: TGTGCCAGCAGCCTGGACAGGCTAACGGATGGCTACACCTTC.

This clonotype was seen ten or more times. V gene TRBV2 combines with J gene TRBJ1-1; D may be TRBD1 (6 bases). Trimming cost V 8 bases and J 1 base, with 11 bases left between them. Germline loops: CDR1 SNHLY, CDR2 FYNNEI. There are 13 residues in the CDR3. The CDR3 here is CASPGQRNTEAFF. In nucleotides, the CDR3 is TGTGCCAGCCCCGGACAGAGGAACACTGAAGCTTTCTTT.

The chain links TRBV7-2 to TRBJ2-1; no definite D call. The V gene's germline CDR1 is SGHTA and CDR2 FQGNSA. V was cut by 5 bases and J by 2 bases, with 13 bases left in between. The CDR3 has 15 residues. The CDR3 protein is CASSPTSSPYNEQFF. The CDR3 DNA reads TGTGCCAGCAGCCCGACGAGTTCCCCCTACAATGAGCAGTTCTTC.

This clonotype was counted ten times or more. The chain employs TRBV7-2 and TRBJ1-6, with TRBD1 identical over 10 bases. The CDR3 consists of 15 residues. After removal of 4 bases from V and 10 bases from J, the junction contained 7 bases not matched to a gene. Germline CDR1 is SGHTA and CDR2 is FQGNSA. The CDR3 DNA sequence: TGTGCCAGCAGCTCGACAGGGGGCGCAGGATCACCCCTCCACTTT. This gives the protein CASSSTGGAGSPLHF.

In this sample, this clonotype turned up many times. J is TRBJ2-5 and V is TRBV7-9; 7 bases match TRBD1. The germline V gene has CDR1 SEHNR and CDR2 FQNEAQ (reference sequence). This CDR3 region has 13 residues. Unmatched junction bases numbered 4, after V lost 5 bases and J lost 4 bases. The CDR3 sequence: CASSRDSLETQYF. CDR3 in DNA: TGTGCCAGCAGCAGGGACAGTTTAGAGACCCAGTACTTC.

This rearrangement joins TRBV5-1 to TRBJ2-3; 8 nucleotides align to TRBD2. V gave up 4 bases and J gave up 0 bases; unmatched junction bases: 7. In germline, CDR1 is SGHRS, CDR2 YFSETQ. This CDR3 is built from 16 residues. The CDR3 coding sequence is TGCGCCAGCAGCCTTGAACCTAGCGGGAGCACAGATACGCAGTATTTT. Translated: CASSLEPSGSTDTQYF.